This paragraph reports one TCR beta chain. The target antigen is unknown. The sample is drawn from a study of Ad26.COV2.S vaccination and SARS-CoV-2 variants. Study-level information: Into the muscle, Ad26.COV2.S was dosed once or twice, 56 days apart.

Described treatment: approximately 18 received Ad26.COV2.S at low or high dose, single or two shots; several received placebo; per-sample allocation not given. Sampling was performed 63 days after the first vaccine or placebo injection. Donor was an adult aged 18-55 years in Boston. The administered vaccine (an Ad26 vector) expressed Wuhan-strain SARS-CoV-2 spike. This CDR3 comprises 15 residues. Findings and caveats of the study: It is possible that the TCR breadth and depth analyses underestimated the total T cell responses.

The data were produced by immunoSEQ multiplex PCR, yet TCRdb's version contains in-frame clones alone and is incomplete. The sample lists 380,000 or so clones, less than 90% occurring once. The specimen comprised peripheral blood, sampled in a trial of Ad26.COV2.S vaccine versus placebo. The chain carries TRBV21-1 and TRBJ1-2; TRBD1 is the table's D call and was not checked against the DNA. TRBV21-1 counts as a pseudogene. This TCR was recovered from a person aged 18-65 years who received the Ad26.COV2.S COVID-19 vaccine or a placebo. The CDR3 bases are TGTGCCAGCAGCAATCGGACAGGAGAAACGTATGGCTACACCTTC. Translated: CASSNRTGETYGYTF.